This T cell receptor (beta chain) derives from a study of regulatory T cells in long-lasting Graves disease. This clonotype was detected only a few times. Antigen: not known. The time point here: persistent/refractory GD, antithyroid drugs over 5 years with positive TRAb. Making the TCR library involved RNA that had been extracted from PBMCs. With V trimmed by 2 bases and J by 1 base, 8 bases remained unmatched. Germline V gives CDR1 SGHRS, CDR2 YFSETQ. The CDR3 is made up of 16 amino acids. Sequencing libraries for TCR beta were prepared with iRepertoire HTBI primers and Arm-PCR of CDR3 regions. One entry per CDR3 protein, called by TCRdb with MiXCR from the multiplex PCR reads. The sample holds a few hundred thousand distinct CDR3 sequences, roughly a quarter seen once. Whole-study results and caveats: TCR diversity was lower in persistent Graves' patients than in newly diagnosed ones. Comparison showed that persistent patients shared more public clonotypes (roughly 2,700) than new patients (966). It was possible that the small sample size reduced accuracy.

The source is a female donor with Graves disease. This chain uses TRBV5-1 with TRBJ1-1; 7 nucleotides agree with TRBD1. Material: peripheral blood mononuclear cells (PBMCs), obtained when the disease was refractory, from a patient treated with antithyroid drugs. CDR3 coding DNA: TGCGCCAGCAGCTTCTTACCGGGACAGACGAACACTGAAGCTTTCTTT. Translating it yields CASSFLPGQTNTEAFF.